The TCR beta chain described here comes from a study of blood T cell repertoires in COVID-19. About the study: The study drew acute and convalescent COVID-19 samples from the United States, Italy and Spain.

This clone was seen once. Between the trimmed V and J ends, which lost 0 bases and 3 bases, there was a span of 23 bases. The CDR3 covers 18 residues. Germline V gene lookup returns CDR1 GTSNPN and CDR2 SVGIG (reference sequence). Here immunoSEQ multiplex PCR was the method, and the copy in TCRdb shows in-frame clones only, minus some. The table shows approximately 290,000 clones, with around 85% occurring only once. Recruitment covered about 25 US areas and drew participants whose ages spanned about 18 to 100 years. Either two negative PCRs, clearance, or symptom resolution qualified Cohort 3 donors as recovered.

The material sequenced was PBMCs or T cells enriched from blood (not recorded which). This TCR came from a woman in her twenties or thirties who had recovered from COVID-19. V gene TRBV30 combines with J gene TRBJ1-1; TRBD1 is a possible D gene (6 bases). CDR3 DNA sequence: TGTGCCTGGAGTGTAGGCACGGGACACAACGCACGATACACTGAAGCTTTCTTT. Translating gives CAWSVGTGHNARYTEAFF.